This is a list of T cell receptor beta chains from one sample in a study of OX40 agonist ivuxolimab in advanced cancers. Profiling relied on immunoSEQ multiplex PCR, and the TCRdb table lists in-frame clones only, not all of them. This table holds fewer than 95,000 clones, around 84% found once. Sequenced here: CD4+ or CD8+ T cells sorted from blood, sampled in a trial of the OX40 agonist ivuxolimab. Receptors were obtained from an adult with an advanced solid tumor such as melanoma, head and neck, liver or kidney cancer. Both conserved end residues are part of each CDR3. Fields, in order: CDR3 protein, CDR3 DNA, clone size, V gene, D gene, J gene. The D gene is left open where the match is weak. The size of a clone is reported for some rows only, either as once, few or many, or as a class for expanded clones.

CASSYRGNYGYTF	TGTGCCAGCAGTTACAGGGGAAACTATGGCTACACCTTC	once	TRBV25-1	TRBD1	TRBJ1-2
CASSQGVTYEQYF	TGTGCCAGCAGCCAGGGCGTTACCTACGAGCAGTACTTC	NA	TRBV7-2	NA	TRBJ2-7
CASRGRDPRSGNTIYF	TGTGCCAGCAGGGGCAGGGACCCCCGCTCTGGAAACACCATATATTTT	NA	TRBV27	NA	TRBJ1-3
CASSEVGGIGQPQHF	TGTGCCAGCAGTGAAGTGGGAGGGATAGGTCAGCCCCAGCATTTT	NA	TRBV6-1	NA	TRBJ1-5
CASSETGTGGWGYTF	TGTGCCAGCAGCGAGACCGGGACAGGGGGCTGGGGCTACACCTTC	NA	TRBV9	TRBD1	TRBJ1-2
CASSQTGEATGELFF	TGTGCCAGCAGCCAAACAGGGGAGGCCACCGGGGAGCTGTTTTTT	NA	TRBV7-9	NA	TRBJ2-2
CASTGSGTGGDEQYF	TGTGCCAGCACGGGAAGCGGGACAGGGGGGGACGAGCAGTACTTC	NA	TRBV9	TRBD1	TRBJ2-7
CASSREQGPGELFF	TGTGCCAGCAGTCGAGAGCAGGGTCCCGGGGAGCTGTTTTTT	NA	TRBV13	NA	TRBJ2-2
CSADDRYEQYF	TGCAGTGCCGACGACCGGTACGAGCAGTACTTC	NA	TRBV20-1	NA	TRBJ2-7
CASSYYPPPKLEAFF	TGTGCCAGCAGTTACTACCCCCCACCCAAACTTGAAGCTTTCTTT	few	TRBV6-5	NA	TRBJ1-1
CATYRDSNRLRNYGYTF	TGTGCCACTTACAGGGATTCTAATCGCCTTCGGAACTATGGCTACACCTTC	NA	TRBV2	NA	TRBJ1-2
CAIFGGRRSTDTQYF	TGTGCCATCTTCGGGGGCCGTAGGAGCACAGATACGCAGTATTTT	few	TRBV7-9	NA	TRBJ2-3
CASSISGISTDTQYF	TGTGCCAGTAGTATTTCAGGCATTAGCACAGATACGCAGTATTTT	once	TRBV19	NA	TRBJ2-3
CASSQSRATNEKLFF	TGTGCCAGCAGCCAATCCCGGGCAACTAATGAAAAACTGTTTTTT	NA	TRBV16	NA	TRBJ1-4
CASRSDPAETQYF	TGCGCCAGCAGATCGGACCCCGCGGAGACCCAGTACTTC	NA	TRBV10-1	NA	TRBJ2-5
CASGDLRGEKLFF	TGTGCCAGTGGGGACCTGAGGGGTGAAAAACTGTTTTTT	NA	TRBV6-5	NA	TRBJ1-4
CAAGALSYEQYF	TGTGCCGCAGGGGCCCTGTCGTACGAGCAGTACTTC	NA	TRBV5-8	NA	TRBJ2-7
CASSLVDSLSGNTIYF	TGTGCCAGCAGCTTAGTTGACAGCCTCTCTGGAAACACCATATATTTT	NA	TRBV7-2	NA	TRBJ1-3
CASVVGSLGYTF	TGTGCCAGCGTTGTGGGGAGTTTAGGCTACACCTTC	NA	TRBV2	NA	TRBJ1-2
CASSTSYEQYF	TGTGCCAGCAGTACCTCTTACGAGCAGTACTTC	few	TRBV2	NA	TRBJ2-7
CATSGTVNSNQPQHF	TGTGCCACCAGCGGGACAGTTAATAGCAATCAGCCCCAGCATTTT	NA	TRBV15	TRBD1	TRBJ1-5
CASSEWGGGNTIYF	TGTGCCAGCAGTGAATGGGGGGGTGGAAACACCATATATTTT	once	TRBV2	NA	TRBJ1-3
CASSNEGAGTGVREAFF	TGTGCCAGCAGCAATGAGGGGGCGGGAACAGGGGTCCGCGAAGCTTTCTTT	NA	TRBV7-8	TRBD1	TRBJ1-1
CASSYSQGSTGELFF	TGTGCCAGCAGTTACTCCCAGGGGAGTACCGGGGAGCTGTTTTTT	NA	TRBV6-5	NA	TRBJ2-2
CASRQPDRVRNQPQHF	TGTGCCAGCAGACAGCCTGACAGGGTACGCAATCAGCCCCAGCATTTT	NA	TRBV28	TRBD1	TRBJ1-5
CASSSRVDSNTEAFF	TGTGCCAGTAGTTCCAGGGTCGATTCGAACACTGAAGCTTTCTTT	few	TRBV19	NA	TRBJ1-1
CAWSVPAGGYSPLHF	TGTGCCTGGAGTGTACCGGCAGGGGGTTATTCACCCCTCCACTTT	NA	TRBV30	TRBD1	TRBJ1-6
CASSSYRGEERNYGYTF	TGTGCCAGCAGTTCCTACAGGGGGGAAGAACGGAACTATGGCTACACCTTC	NA	TRBV28	TRBD1	TRBJ1-2
CASSGDRGEADTQYF	TGTGCCAGCAGCGGAGACAGGGGCGAAGCAGATACGCAGTATTTT	once	TRBV7-3	TRBD1	TRBJ2-3
CASSPQEDRFSGNTIYF	TGCGCCAGCAGCCCACAAGAAGACAGGTTCTCTGGAAACACCATATATTTT	NA	TRBV4-1	NA	TRBJ1-3
CASSPTGASRYTF	TGTGCCAGCAGCCCCACGGGGGCGTCCCGATACACCTTC	NA	TRBV5-6	NA	TRBJ1-2
CASSLEGPQEGRDGYTF	TGTGCCAGCAGCTTAGAAGGGCCCCAAGAGGGAAGGGATGGCTACACCTTC	NA	TRBV7-9	NA	TRBJ1-2
CASSLSQDRIYYEQYF	TGTGCCAGCAGCCTATCTCAGGACAGGATCTACTACGAGCAGTACTTC	NA	TRBV5-6	TRBD1	TRBJ2-7